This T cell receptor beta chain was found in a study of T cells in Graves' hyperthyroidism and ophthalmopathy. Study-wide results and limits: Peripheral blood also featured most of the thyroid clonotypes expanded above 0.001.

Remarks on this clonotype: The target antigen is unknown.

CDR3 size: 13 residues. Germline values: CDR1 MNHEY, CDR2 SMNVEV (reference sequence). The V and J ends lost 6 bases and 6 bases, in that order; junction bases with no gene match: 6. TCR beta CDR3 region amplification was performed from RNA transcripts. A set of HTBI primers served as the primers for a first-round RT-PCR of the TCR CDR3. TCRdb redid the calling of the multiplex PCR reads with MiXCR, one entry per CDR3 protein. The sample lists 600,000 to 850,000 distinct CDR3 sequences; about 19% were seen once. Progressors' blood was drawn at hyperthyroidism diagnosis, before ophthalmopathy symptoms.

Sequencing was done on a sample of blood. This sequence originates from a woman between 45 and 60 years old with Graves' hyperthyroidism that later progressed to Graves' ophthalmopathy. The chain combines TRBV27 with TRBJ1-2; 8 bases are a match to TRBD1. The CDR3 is CASSVQGGNGYTF. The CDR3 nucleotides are TGTGCCAGCAGCGTACAGGGGGGGAATGGCTACACCTTC.